In its sample, the clone carrying this T cell receptor (beta chain) was seen many times. This sample stems from a study of tumor-infiltrating lymphocytes in oesophageal squamous cell carcinoma. Via MiXCR, TCRdb re-called the PCR reads, giving one row per CDR3 protein. There are 15,000 to 20,000 distinct CDR3 sequences in the sample; about 50% occur only once, and around 42% lies in the top ten. The CDR3 has 14 residues. Germline V gives CDR1 SGHRS, CDR2 YFSETQ. The V gene end was trimmed by 2 bases and the J gene end by 5 bases; junction bases not matched to a gene: 7. The sequencing input was normal esophageal tissue next to the tumor. The sequence was collected from a female donor with esophageal squamous cell carcinoma. This sequence joins TRBV5-1 and TRBJ2-7; 7 nucleotides line up with TRBD1. The CDR3 nucleotides are TGCGCCAGCAGCTTAGGTACTACAGGGGACGAGCAGTACTTC. Translation gives CASSLGTTGDEQYF. Combining the CDR3 with reference TRBV5-1 and TRBJ2-7 gives the whole variable domain KAGVTQTPRYLIKTRGQQVTLSCSPISGHRSVSWYQQTPGQGLQFLFEYFSETQRNKGNFPGRFSGRQFSNSRSEMNVSTLELGDSALYLCASSLGTTGDEQYFGPGTRLTVT.